These 19 T cell receptor beta chains were all obtained from the same sample, sequenced in a study of HIV-infected patients and healthy controls. Alpha and beta constant-region primers primed reverse transcription of 400 to 500 ng RNA. Separate chain-specific third strand synthesis with multiplexing indices produced the alpha and beta libraries. Each CDR3 protein gets one entry after TCRdb re-called the 5' RACE reads with MiXCR. The table includes 10,000 to 11,000 distinct CDR3 sequences, almost 6% detected once. Roughly three months, about 14 weeks, into antiretroviral therapy, follow-up blood was collected. The repertoire came from unfractionated whole blood and reflected all unsorted peripheral T cells. Material: blood, obtained during antiretroviral therapy. These TCRs come from an adult with HIV infection. The donor label of this sample is uncertain.

On this clonotype itself: A read error may explain this, as a much larger clone is one base away. The chain carries TRBV19 and TRBJ1-2; D ambiguous. The CDR3 length is 11 residues. The germline gives CDR1 LNHDA, CDR2 SQIVND (reference sequence). This chain's CDR3 is CASSWPDGYIF. The CDR3 region has the DNA TGTGCCAGTAGTTGGCCGGATGGCTACATCTTC. The entire variable domain, with the rest obtained from reference TRBV19 and TRBJ1-2, is as follows: DGGITQSPKYLFRKEGQNVTLSCEQNLNHDAMYWYRQDPGQGLRLIYYSQIVNDFQKGDIAEGYSVSREKKESFPLTVTSAQKNPTAFYLCASSWPDGYIFGSGTRLTVV.

This clonotype is judged medium-sized. J is TRBJ1-1 and V is TRBV12-3 or TRBV12-4; possibly TRBD1 for D (5 bases). Trimming cost V 2 bases and J 1 base, with 8 bases left between them. The CDR3 covers 14 residues. CDR3 sequence (DNA): TGTGCCAGCAGTTTAAACACAGGGAACACTGAAGCTTTCTTT. This gives the protein CASSLNTGNTEAFF.

The chain joins TRBV27 to TRBJ2-3, with D hard to call. With 5 bases removed from V and 1 base from J, the gap between germline ends came to 7 bases. CDR1 and CDR2 from the germline V gene are MNHEY and SMNVEV (reference sequence). The CDR3 totals 13 residues. The CDR3 reads CASSQIRTDTQYF. The CDR3 bases are TGTGCCAGCAGTCAAATTCGCACAGATACGCAGTATTTT.

By proportion, this clonotype is medium-sized. The CDR3 DNA reads TGTGCCAGTTCTGACAGGAATGGTGAGACCCAGTACTTC. Its protein is CASSDRNGETQYF. The V call is TRBV6-4, the J call TRBJ2-5; a weak D match, TRBD1 (6 bases). There are 13 residues in the CDR3. Per germline, CDR1 MRHNA and CDR2 SNTAGT. The V end was cut by 9 bases, the J end by 5 bases, with 16 bases between.

The rearrangement links TRBV7-3 to TRBJ2-1; 9 nucleotides agree with TRBD1. After removal of 3 bases from V and 4 bases from J, the junction contained 10 bases not matched to a gene. Germline CDR1 reads SGHTA; CDR2 reads FQGTGA. This CDR3 comprises 17 residues. CDR3 in DNA: TGTGCCAGCAGCTTTAACCGCCGGGACAGGGTGTACAATGAGCAGTTCTTC. Translated: CASSFNRRDRVYNEQFF.

This rearrangement joins TRBV7-8 to TRBJ2-1; the match to TRBD2 covers 14 bases. With 5 bases clipped from V and 1 base from J, the junction kept 10 bases outside the gene matches. Germline V gene data show CDR1 as SGHVS and CDR2 as FQNEAQ. This CDR3 spans 19 amino acids. CDR3 amino acids: CASSGTGLAGVLSYNEQFF. The CDR3 DNA reads TGTGCCAGCAGCGGAACGGGACTAGCGGGAGTCTTATCCTACAATGAGCAGTTCTTC.

This clonotype was recorded at least ten times. As DNA, the CDR3 is TGCAGTGCTAGCCTTGGGCAGTACTTC. It specifies CSASLGQYF. The chain couples TRBV20-1 to TRBJ2-7; D not resolved. V lost 3 bases and J lost 9, with 6 bases in between. The CDR3 extends over 9 amino acids. The germline CDR1 and CDR2 sequences are DFQATT and SNEGSKA (reference sequence).

This chain links TRBV5-6 with TRBJ1-6, with 7 bases that match TRBD1. Germline values: CDR1 SGHDT, CDR2 YYEEEE. Trimming at V came to 3 bases and at J to 13 bases, leaving 7 bases not matched to a gene. This CDR3 is 13 amino acids long. CDR3 sequence reads: CASSSETGPPLHF. CDR3 bases: TGTGCCAGCAGCTCAGAGACAGGGCCGCCCCTCCACTTT.

This clonotype appeared many times. The chain is built from TRBV6-2 or TRBV6-3 and TRBJ1-2; D is perhaps TRBD1 (6 bases). The V gene's germline CDR1 is MNHEY and CDR2 SVGEGT. V dropped 4 bases and J dropped 2 bases, with 14 bases sitting between them. This CDR3 has 15 residues. In nucleotides, the CDR3 is TGTGCCAGCAGTTCGCCACCACAGGGAAACTATGGCTACACCTTC. Translated, it gives CASSSPPQGNYGYTF.

This clonotype was observed many times. The chain employs TRBV3-2 and TRBJ2-2; TRBD1 is taken as the D call from the table, unchecked against the DNA. TRBV3-2 is assigned pseudogene status. The CDR3 runs to 17 residues. CDR3 in DNA: TGTGCCAGCAGCCAAACCCCAGGCGGCAGAAACACCGGGGAGCTGTTTTTT. Translation: CASSQTPGGRNTGELFF.

This clonotype is large (0.1 to 1%) within its sample. The rearrangement joins TRBV20-1 to TRBJ2-7, with 7 positions matching TRBD1. Germline V lookup: CDR1 DFQATT, CDR2 SNEGSKA (reference sequence). This CDR3 is built from 14 residues. V was clipped by 3 bases and J by 6 bases; unmatched bases: 11. The CDR3 is CSARWGQGVGEQYF. CDR3 sequence (DNA): TGCAGTGCTAGGTGGGGTCAGGGGGTGGGCGAGCAGTACTTC.

In its sample, this clonotype was seen many times. The gene calls are TRBV12-3 or TRBV12-4 and TRBJ1-2; no reliable D call. CDR3 size: 15 residues. Trimming removed 7 bases from V and 5 bases from J, with 20 bases in between. The CDR3 protein is CASTPMEDAFYGYTF. CDR3 DNA sequence: TGTGCCAGCACCCCGATGGAGGATGCCTTTTATGGCTACACCTTC.

Remarks on this clonotype: Possible read error: a much larger clone is one base away. The genes are TRBV6-1 and TRBJ1-2; 7 positions agree with TRBD1. Germline values: CDR1 MNHNS, CDR2 SASEGT. The CDR3 is 13 amino acids. CDR3 nucleotide sequence: TGTGGCAGCAGAGAGACAGGGAACTATGGCTACACCTTC. Amino acids: CGSRETGNYGYTF.

This clonotype was observed many times. V gene TRBV5-6 combines with J gene TRBJ2-7; 8 bases line up with TRBD2. Germline V gene lookup returns CDR1 SGHDT and CDR2 YYEEEE. V trimming: 3 bases; J trimming: 3 bases; junction bases outside the gene matches: 2. The CDR3 is 13 residues long. DNA of the CDR3: TGTGCCAGCAGCTCTGGGACTAGCTACGAGCAGTACTTC. It translates to CASSSGTSYEQYF.

This clonotype was seen ten or more times. V is TRBV12-3 or TRBV12-4 and J is TRBJ2-5, with D tentatively TRBD1 (5 bases). Trimming removed 3 bases at V and 2 bases at J, with 13 bases between. The CDR3 has 15 amino acids. CDR3 region: CASSFTGAAQETQYF. CDR3 coding DNA: TGTGCCAGCAGTTTTACTGGGGCAGCTCAAGAGACCCAGTACTTC.

This clonotype came up many times. The V and J genes are TRBV19 and TRBJ1-4, with D hard to call. The CDR3 has 16 amino acids. Trimming stripped 7 bases from V and 0 bases from J, with 15 bases between. Looked up from germline, CDR1 is LNHDA and CDR2 is SQIVND (reference sequence). CDR3 residues: CASIRQPAATNEKLFF. In DNA, the CDR3 is TGTGCCAGTATACGACAACCAGCTGCAACTAATGAAAAACTGTTTTTT. Together with reference TRBV19 and TRBJ1-4, the CDR3 gives the full variable domain: DGGITQSPKYLFRKEGQNVTLSCEQNLNHDAMYWYRQDPGQGLRLIYYSQIVNDFQKGDIAEGYSVSREKKESFPLTVTSAQKNPTAFYLCASIRQPAATNEKLFFGSGTQLSVL.

This clonotype has at least ten counts. The V call is TRBV27, the J call TRBJ2-1, with D uncertain. V lost 5 bases to trimming and J lost 4 bases, with 24 bases between them. CDR3 length: 18 amino acids. Per the germline V gene, CDR1 is MNHEY and CDR2 is SMNVEV (reference sequence). The CDR3 nucleotides read TGTGCCAGCAGTCCATCGACAACACCGGGCCTTCAATACAATGAGCAGTTCTTC. Translating it yields CASSPSTTPGLQYNEQFF.

This clonotype appeared many times. The rearrangement uses TRBV7-6 and TRBJ2-3; 10 nucleotides line up with TRBD2. Germline values: CDR1 SGHVS, CDR2 FNYEAQ. V was clipped by 1 base and J by 2 bases; unmatched bases: 24. The CDR3 sequence is 23 residues long. For the CDR3, the DNA is TGTGCCAGCAGCTTAGTGCCGACTTCCGGGACGGAGACTACTAGCGGGGCCACAGATACGCAGTATTTT. This encodes CASSLVPTSGTETTSGATDTQYF.

This clonotype came up many times. V and J are TRBV29-1 and TRBJ1-5; D may be TRBD1 (5 bases). Per the germline V gene, CDR1 is SQVTM and CDR2 is ANQGSEA. V dropped 7 bases and J dropped 7 bases, with 11 bases sitting between them. This CDR3 has 11 amino acids. The CDR3 DNA follows: TGCAGCGGGGGGGATGGCCAGCCCCAGCATTTT. It specifies CSGGDGQPQHF.